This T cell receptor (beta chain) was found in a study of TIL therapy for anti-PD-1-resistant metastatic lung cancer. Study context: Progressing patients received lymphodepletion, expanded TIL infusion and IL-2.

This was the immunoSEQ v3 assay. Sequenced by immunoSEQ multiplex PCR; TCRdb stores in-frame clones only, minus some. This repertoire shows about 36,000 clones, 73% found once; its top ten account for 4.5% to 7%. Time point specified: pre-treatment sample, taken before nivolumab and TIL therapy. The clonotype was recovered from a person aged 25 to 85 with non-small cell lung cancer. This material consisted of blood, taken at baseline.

CDR3 nucleotides: TGTGCCAGTAGTCCCCGACAGTACAATCAGCCCCAGCATTTT. Translating it yields CASSPRQYNQPQHF. The chain carries TRBV19 and TRBJ1-5, with D perhaps matching TRBD1 (5 bases). Germline V gives CDR1 LNHDA, CDR2 SQIVND (reference sequence). Deletions cut 5 bases from V and 3 bases from J, with 11 bases between. The CDR3 has 14 residues.